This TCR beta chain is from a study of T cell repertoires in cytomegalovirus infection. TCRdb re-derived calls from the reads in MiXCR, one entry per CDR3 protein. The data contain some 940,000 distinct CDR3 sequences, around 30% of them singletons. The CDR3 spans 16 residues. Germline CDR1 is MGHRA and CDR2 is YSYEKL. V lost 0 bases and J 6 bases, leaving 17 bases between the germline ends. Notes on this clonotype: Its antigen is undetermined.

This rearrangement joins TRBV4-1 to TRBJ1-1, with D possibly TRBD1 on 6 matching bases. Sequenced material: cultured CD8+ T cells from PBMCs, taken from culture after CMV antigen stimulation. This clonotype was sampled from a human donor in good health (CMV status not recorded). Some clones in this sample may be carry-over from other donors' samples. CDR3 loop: CASSQEEGHSTPEAFF. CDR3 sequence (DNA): TGCGCCAGCAGCCAAGAAGAGGGACACTCTACCCCTGAAGCTTTCTTT.